The source of this TCR beta chain is a study of CD8+ T cells in alopecia areata. The study, taken as a whole, reports: Expanded CD8+ clones among the top 100, and scalp clonality, were significantly decreased by tofacitinib.

In this sample, this clone turned up a few times. Its antigen is not known. Sequencing templates came from extracted RNA that was reverse transcribed into cDNA. Sequencing used immunoSEQ multiplex PCR; TCRdb keeps in-frame clones, though not all of them. This table has about 160,000 clones, less than 70% appearing once. Described treatment: oral pan-JAK inhibitor, 5-10 mg twice daily. The clonotype originates from a human donor with alopecia areata. Sequencing was performed on CD4+ T cells sorted from blood, taken at week 24, from a patient treated with tofacitinib.

The DNA of the CDR3 is TGTGCCACCTCCCTTGGGCTAGCGGGGGGCGGGCAAGAGACCCAGTACTTC. Protein: CATSLGLAGGGQETQYF. The V and J genes are TRBV4-2 and TRBJ2-5; 11 nucleotides line up with TRBD2. CDR3 size: 17 residues. Germline V gives CDR1 LGHNA, CDR2 YNFKEQ. The ends lost 10 bases at V and 2 bases at J; junction bases unmatched: 15.